The sequence of this TCR beta chain was determined in a study of naive and memory T cell subsets (TCRdb year 2017). With regard to the full study: The study applied an open-source, UMI-based TCR alpha and beta sequencing pipeline to sorted naive and memory peripheral blood T cell subsets. The results of the functional CMV T cell responses matched the IgG serology results in every case. RNA was DNase-treated and reverse transcribed with TCR constant-region primers, mostly using SuperScript III. General findings and caveats noted by the study authors: In both CD4 and CD8 cells, a rise in Gini index and a fall in Shannon and inverse Simpson diversity were observed from naive through CM, EM and EMRA. A few larger clonotypes were present in naive repertoires, especially CD8 naive repertoires, and these clonotypes were possibly memory cells re-expressing CD45RA. After error correction, over 95% of naive TCR sequences appeared only once, giving much steeper abundance distributions than memory subsets. No ground truth was available to validate the repertoire findings for the naive and memory subsets. A clonotype was defined as a single alpha or beta chain sequence rather than as a paired alpha/beta receptor. TCR abundance followed a power law with an exponent that was different for naive and memory subsets but consistent across the three individuals. RNA-based TCR counts may be affected by expression changes linked to T cell activation and differentiation.

The germline V gene provides CDR1 MNHEY and CDR2 SVGAGI. The CDR3 covers 15 residues, taking in both the cysteine and the phenylalanine. Left in the record is the CDR3 DNA by itself, 45 bases read in frame from the first base. The junction carries 14 bases between V and J, which are trimmed by 2 bases and 5 bases respectively. Library method: UMI-ligation and nested PCR. The beta constant-region primer consisted of an equimolar mixture of two oligonucleotides that together covered TRBC1 and TRBC2. The ligated cDNA went through four rounds of PCR with nested alpha and beta constant-region primers together with the SP2 primer. T4 RNA ligase 1 ligated a single-stranded oligonucleotide carrying the SP2 primer and a 12-nucleotide UMI to the cDNA 3' end. Incubation of the ligation reaction was carried out at 16 degrees C for roughly 19-25 hours. PCR2 was usually performed as a SYBR Green qPCR and halted at a preset threshold so that over-amplification would not occur. Every purification after the first one was done using Agencourt AMPure XP magnetic beads. Library amounts were measured by Qubit and library quality was assessed on a TapeStation, where the main peak was expected at around 650 bp. Sequencing of the pooled libraries was done on an Illumina MiSeq using v2 2x251 paired-end kits, which typically yielded about 0.85-2.3 million reads per sample. Libraries were pooled at about 3.7 nM per sample, and roughly 5-7.5% PhiX was added to improve cluster recognition. The paper's data handling went like this. Decombinator assigned V and J genes to Demultiplexor-processed FASTQ reads by tag matching, allowing a single base-pair mismatch. By using UMIs, Collapsinator corrected both sequencing errors and the frequency errors caused by PCR heterogeneity. CDR3Translator translated TCRs and extracted CDR3s from the conserved cysteine to the FGXG phenylalanine, flagging non-productive sequences. Repertoires were subsampled to equal numbers of UMI-defined TCRs before Gini, Shannon entropy and inverse Simpson indices were calculated. Within the linear range, a power law was fitted to clonotype abundance distributions using maximum likelihood. On one naive CD8 sample, the pipeline and MIGEC gave similar UMI counts, unique TCR numbers and clonal distributions. One analysis removed from the naive repertoire any naive TCRs that were also present in any memory subset from the same donor. The repertoires were searched for roughly 7,900 CMV-associated CDR3 sequences that had been compiled from VDJdb and a published dataset. TCRdb ran its own pipeline on the public reads, namely fastp trimming at Q25 and MiXCR clone calling, and kept in-frame beta chains. A single entry per CDR3 protein holds the most common genes and DNA from its merged rows. TCRdb, rather than the study authors, made the V and J calls. A total of tens of thousands of distinct CDR3 sequences appear in this sample, about 10% of them only once. Over 1% of the sample comes from the top ten.

From the second PCR step onward, the TCR alpha chain libraries and the TCR beta chain libraries were amplified separately. Donor CMV status was determined by IFNgamma production from CD4+ T cells after overnight stimulation of fresh PBMCs with CMV viral lysate. Miltenyi beads were used first to positively select CD4 T cells, and CD8 T cells were then positively selected from the CD4-negative fraction. After staining for CD3, CD4, CD8, CD45RA, CD27 and a live/dead dye, cells were sorted on a BD Aria II into four subsets based on CD45RA and CD27. A few healthy volunteers provided blood, and each donor's sample was split into CD4 and CD8 T cells and then further divided into four differentiation subsets. Roughly 120 ml of peripheral blood was collected from each donor, and PBMC were isolated by Ficoll-Paque PLUS density-gradient centrifugation. Sorted cells were lysed in RLT buffer, after which RNA was extracted using a Qiagen RNeasy kit and stored at -80 degrees C.

A word on this clonotype: Its antigen is unknown. No quality values exist for individual bases; no much larger clone is one base distant.

Rearrangement joined TRBV6-5 to TRBJ2-3; the D gene is perhaps TRBD2, from 6 matching bases. Source material: naive CD8+ T cells from blood. The sample's cell subset or site label is to be understood as: naive T cells, CD45RA high CD27+. The sequence came from a human donor in good health. The CDR3 protein: CASSYAGSQGDTQYF. The nucleotide sequence reads as follows: TGTGCCAGCAGTTACGCCGGGAGCCAGGGAGATACGCAGTATTTT.